This T cell receptor beta chain is from a study of T-cell reconstitution after alpha-beta-depleted transplantation in children. Study-wide results and limits: Several hundred expanded graft clones reportedly gave rise to the alpha-beta T cells present about two months after transplant. Diversity of TCRbeta at day 60 was high in some patients, arising from surviving recipient T cells and thymic progenitors.

The sample holds many counts of this clonotype. Its matching antigen is unknown. Unique molecular identifiers were incorporated into the prepared TCRbeta library. TCRdb recomputed calls from the PCR reads with MiXCR, one row per CDR3 protein. The sample has approximately 300,000 distinct CDR3 sequences, roughly 9.1% seen once. V shed 6 bases, J shed 4 bases, and the junction held 6 bases outside the gene matches. The germline V gene has CDR1 ENHRY and CDR2 SYGVKD. The CDR3 spans 14 residues. This receptor was identified in a boy younger than two with acute myeloid leukemia, due to receive a stem cell transplant. Source: PBMCs, taken before TCRalphabeta/CD19-depleted stem cell transplant. The chain links TRBV10-3 to TRBJ2-7; 10 nucleotides line up with TRBD2. The CDR3, as DNA: TGTGCCATCAGCGCTAGCGGGGGTTCATACGAGCAGTACTTC. This sequence encodes CAISASGGSYEQYF.